This T cell receptor beta chain is drawn from a study of beta chain features in type 1 diabetes (dated by TCRdb to the late 2010s). Regarding the complete study: Mean age, gender distribution, total cell number and subset yield did not differ between patients and healthy donors. A total of under 120,000,000 sorted cells were examined across all samples, and RNA yield correlated strongly with the number of cells per subset. The study compared TCRB repertoires of sorted circulating CD4+ T cell subsets between recently diagnosed type 1 diabetes patients and matched healthy donors. Naive and central memory subsets were obtained from all 30 or so donors, but regulatory and stem cell-like memory subsets were isolated from only 8 patients and roughly eight healthy donors. Overall study results and their limits: A moderate but significant shortening of TCRB CDR3 length was observed in type 1 diabetes patients in all four CD4+ subsets. Shorter templates might be favored by PCR, yet because patient and control samples were amplified and corrected together, any such skew would affect both groups equally. Because cDNA was sequenced instead of genomic DNA, activated cells with high expression could be over-represented, although the groups did not differ in activation or CD3 levels. Naive, central memory and regulatory TCRB repertoires appeared to be more alike among patients than among healthy donors. Only small numbers of individuals were included in the HLA sub-analyses, which left unresolved whether HLA type had any influence on TCRB rearrangement. At VDJ recombination sites, type 1 diabetes patients had fewer insertions and more deleted nucleotides, which implies abnormalities in thymic rearrangement.

Each donor gave one peripheral blood draw, averaging roughly 0.11 L, which was collected into heparinised tubes. Naive, central memory, regulatory and stem cell-like memory CD4+ T cells were sorted on a BD FACSAria II using a panel including CD45RO, CCR7, CD25, CD127, CD95 and CD27. All sorted populations exceeded 95% purity. PBMCs were isolated right away by Lymphoprep density gradient centrifugation and were stained directly, without culture. So that batch effects would be minimized, each experiment stained and sorted samples in pairs, pairing one healthy donor with one patient. A note on this clone: Its antigen has not been determined. The sample holds no much larger clone one base away, and base qualities are not on file.

The entire isolated RNA was reverse transcribed using the High Capacity cDNA Reverse Transcription Kit, and thus expressed TCRB transcripts were sequenced. Deep immunoSEQ sequencing was applied to naive, central memory and regulatory T cell samples, giving an average of about 3.4 million total reads per sample. Sorted cells were lysed in RLT buffer, and RNA was extracted using DNase-treated RNeasy Micro or Mini kits according to cell number. To prevent cross-contamination, every cell subset was processed on its own, while patient and healthy donor samples were processed together. The immunoSEQ multiplex PCR was used to amplify TCRB sequences from cDNA, generating 87-bp fragments that spanned the CDR3 region. Sequencing of the amplicons was performed on the Illumina HiSeq platform. The study's processing was this. PCR bias was computationally corrected using synthetic template baselines, reads within Hamming distance 2 were collapsed, and singletons that could not be merged were discarded. Reads were aligned against IMGT to assign V, D and J genes, CDR3 length and insertions or deletions at six rearrangement sites. Within each subset, clonotype counts were normalized to sorted cell number, after which true diversity and Gini coefficients were computed with the tcR R package. The overlap coefficient, calculated on TCRB nucleotide sequences, was used to quantify repertoire sharing. TCRdb retrieved this table from immuneACCESS and kept in-frame rearrangements only. Not all clones are present; in checked studies, unresolved V genes account for under half, and no reason is known for the remainder. Clone size and V and J calls were adopted from that table, with D and trimming inferred from the DNA. This sample comprises about 240,000 clones, roughly 30% of them detected only once. The ten top clones hold 4% of the sample.

The V and J ends are trimmed by 3 bases and 3 bases, leaving 11 bases between them. The CDR3 runs 13 amino acids, cysteine and phenylalanine included. Of all the DNA, just the CDR3 is kept, 39 bases in frame from base 1. The germline V gene (reference sequence) supplies CDR1 GTSNPN and CDR2 SVGIG. The sequencing input was central memory CD4+ T cells from blood. Here the chain combines TRBV30 and TRBJ2-5; a weak D assignment points to TRBD1 (6 bases agree). This TCR came from a young man in good health. Read as DNA, the sequence is TGTGCCTGGAGCAGGGGTACAAAAGAGACCCAGTACTTC. Translated, this gives CAWSRGTKETQYF.